This T cell receptor (beta chain) was captured by sequencing in a study of blood T cell repertoires in COVID-19. Turning to the study itself: Acute and convalescent COVID-19 specimens originated in the United States, Italy and Spain. From T cells, B-cell-depleted T cells, or PBMCs came the material, which was cDNA or gDNA.

Clones were sequenced by immunoSEQ multiplex PCR, and TCRdb holds only the in-frame ones, with some missing. The sample holds approximately 210,000 clones, around nine tenths seen once. The CDR3 runs to 18 residues. Losses at the gene ends were 6 bases for V and 3 bases for J; bases not matched to a gene: 14. Germline CDR1 and CDR2: LNHDA and SQIVND (reference sequence). There are a few counts of this clone. This chain uses TRBV19 with TRBJ2-1, with 10 bases fitting TRBD1. This clonotype was obtained from a young man with active or convalescent COVID-19. The specimen sequenced was peripheral blood. DNA for the CDR3: TGTGCCAGTAGCCACGGACAGGGGGTTGGGTTTTTCTACAATGAGCAGTTCTTC. Amino acid sequence: CASSHGQGVGFFYNEQFF.